This record concerns one TCR beta chain sequence. V lost 4 bases, J lost 4 bases, and 0 bases stayed unmatched. This CDR3 comprises 13 residues. Germline lookup yields CDR1 SEHNR and CDR2 FQNEAQ (reference sequence). This specimen comes from a study of blood T cell repertoires in COVID-19. Data came from immunoSEQ multiplex PCR; TCRdb stores just in-frame clones and leaves some out. The table includes about 230,000 clones, around 83% detected once. The origin of this receptor is a man at least 80 years old with acute or convalescent COVID-19. The rearrangement links TRBV7-9 to TRBJ2-5; 10 bases match TRBD2. The sample consisted of peripheral blood. CDR3 DNA: TGTGCCAGCAGCTCTAGCGGGGGAGAGACCCAGTACTTC. It translates to CASSSSGGETQYF.